The present T cell receptor (beta chain) was sequenced within a study of early T cells in non-severe SARS-CoV-2 infection. The CDR3 sequence is 14 residues long. The germline V and J ends were trimmed by 5 bases and 2 bases, with 10 bases remaining between them. Germline CDR1 is SGHTA and CDR2 is FQGTGA. This clonotype was counted between two and nine times. TCRdb independently ran MiXCR on the 5' RACE reads; one entry per CDR3 protein. The sample yields around 60,000 distinct CDR3 sequences, about 19% seen once. This clonotype was sampled from an adult who was a healthcare worker with PCR-confirmed SARS-CoV-2 infection or an uninfected control (not recorded which). Here the sequenced sample was whole blood, taken at baseline. The chain uses TRBV7-3 and TRBJ1-3; D is possibly TRBD1 (6 bases). The CDR3 nucleotides are TGTGCCAGCAGCATGACAGGACCTGGAAACACCATATATTTT. This gives the protein CASSMTGPGNTIYF. Drawing the rest from reference TRBV7-3 and TRBJ1-3, the complete variable domain is GAGVSQTPSNKVTEKGKYVELRCDPISGHTALYWYRQSLGQGPEFLIYFQGTGAADDSGLPNDRFFAVRPEGSVSTLKIQRTERGDSAVYLCASSMTGPGNTIYFGEGSWLTVV.